The text below deals with one T cell receptor beta chain. Per the original methods: Reference gene primers were amplified, and this amplification served to estimate nucleated cell counts. This table comes from immunoSEQ multiplex PCR, and its TCRdb copy is limited to in-frame clones, with some not included. V, J and clone size were drawn from that table, and D and trimming were deduced from the DNA. Of under 200,000 clones in the sample, about 90% were seen once. CDR3 length: 15 amino acids. J was trimmed by 6 bases and V by 3 bases; bases with no gene match: 6. Germline values: CDR1 SNHLY, CDR2 FYNNEI. The sample is drawn from a study of blood T cell repertoires in COVID-19. The overall study: Italy, Spain and the United States were the sources of the convalescent and acute COVID-19 samples. PBMCs, B-cell-depleted T cells, or T cells were the source of the cDNA or gDNA that made up the material.

Input material: peripheral blood. This receptor was taken from a man aged 35 to 55 with active or convalescent COVID-19. The chain carries TRBV2 and TRBJ2-1; 9 bases agree with TRBD1. CDR3 sequence (DNA): TGTGCCAGCAGTGACCAGGACAGGGGAAGCAATGAGCAGTTCTTC. It encodes CASSDQDRGSNEQFF.